Below, one TCR beta chain is given with its context. Its antigen is undetermined. The data belong to a study of shared clonotypes between healthy human individuals. About the study: Researchers assigned three CD4 naive, three CD4 memory, two CD8 naive and one CD8 memory plate to each donor. Findings and caveats of the study: Naive subsets, compared against memory subsets, generally had larger estimated richness values.

Generated by immunoSEQ multiplex PCR, the TCRdb table keeps only in-frame clones and is missing some. This sample has millions of clones; about 92% occur once, and the top ten carry about 1.5%. Trimming shortened V by 2 bases and J by 7 bases, and 9 bases separated the two germline ends. Germline V lookup: CDR1 ENHRY, CDR2 SYGVKD. There are 13 residues in the CDR3. Only CD45RO-negative cells positively selected for CCR7 counted as naive CD8 cells, so terminally differentiated effector memory CD45RA+ cells were excluded. All donors qualified as healthy HIV-negative adults and had experienced no recent acute infections or vaccinations.

The rearrangement links TRBV10-3 to TRBJ1-5; D not resolved. Sequencing was carried out using naive CD8+ T cells from PBMCs. This receptor was taken from a man aged 18-30 years in good health. Some clones in this sample may be carry-over from other donors' samples. The CDR3 DNA sequence: TGTGCCATCAGTGAGGCCCGAACGCAGCCCCAGCATTTT. Residues: CAISEARTQPQHF.